The clone carrying this TCR beta chain showed up just once. The antigen is not known. Generated by immunoSEQ multiplex PCR, the TCRdb table keeps only in-frame clones and is missing some. The sample has roughly 2,000,000 clones; about 93% are singletons. Germline CDR1 is SEHNR and CDR2 is FQNEAQ (reference sequence). The V end was cut by 3 bases, the J end by 5 bases, with 6 bases between. The CDR3 loop spans 12 amino acids. The data originate from a study of shared clonotypes between healthy human individuals. Study summary: The cohort had a couple of women and a few men, ages 18 to 49.

Overall study findings and caveats: About 5% was the fraction of naive CD4 clonotypes found shared across four donors.

Naive-designated CD8 cells lacked CD45RO, were positively enriched for CCR7, and omitted terminally differentiated effector memory CD45RA+ cells. The donors were adults (healthy and HIV-negative) with no recent acute infections or vaccinations. This chain joins TRBV7-9 and TRBJ2-3; no firm D call. This sequence was found in a man younger than 35 in good health. Some clones in this sample may be carry-over from other donors' samples. Sequencing was performed on naive CD8+ T cells from PBMCs. CDR3 protein: CASSLYRDTQYF. CDR3 coding DNA: TGTGCCAGCAGCTTGTACAGAGATACGCAGTATTTT.